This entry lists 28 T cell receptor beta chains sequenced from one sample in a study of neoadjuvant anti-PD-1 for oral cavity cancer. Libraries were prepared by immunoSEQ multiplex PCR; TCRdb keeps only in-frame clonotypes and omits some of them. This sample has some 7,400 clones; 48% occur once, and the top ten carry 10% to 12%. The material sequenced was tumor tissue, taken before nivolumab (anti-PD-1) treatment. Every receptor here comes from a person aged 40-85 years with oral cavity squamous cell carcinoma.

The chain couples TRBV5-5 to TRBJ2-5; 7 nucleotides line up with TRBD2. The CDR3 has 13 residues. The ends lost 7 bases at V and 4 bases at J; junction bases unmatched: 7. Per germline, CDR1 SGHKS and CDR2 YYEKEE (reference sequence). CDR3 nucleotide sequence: TGTGCCAGCGGCAGCGGGGATCGAGAGACCCAGTACTTC. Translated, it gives CASGSGDRETQYF.

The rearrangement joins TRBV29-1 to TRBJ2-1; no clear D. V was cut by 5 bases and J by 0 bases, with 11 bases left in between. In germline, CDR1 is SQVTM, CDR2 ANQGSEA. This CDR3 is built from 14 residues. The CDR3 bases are TGCAGCGTTACCCCAGCGAGCTCCTACAATGAGCAGTTCTTC. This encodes CSVTPASSYNEQFF.

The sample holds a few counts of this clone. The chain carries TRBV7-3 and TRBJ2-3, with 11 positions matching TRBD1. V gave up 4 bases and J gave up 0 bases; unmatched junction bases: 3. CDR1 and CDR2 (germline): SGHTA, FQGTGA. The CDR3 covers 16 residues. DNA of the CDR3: TGTGCCAGCAGCTCCTGGGACAGGGGGAGCACAGATACGCAGTATTTT. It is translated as CASSSWDRGSTDTQYF.

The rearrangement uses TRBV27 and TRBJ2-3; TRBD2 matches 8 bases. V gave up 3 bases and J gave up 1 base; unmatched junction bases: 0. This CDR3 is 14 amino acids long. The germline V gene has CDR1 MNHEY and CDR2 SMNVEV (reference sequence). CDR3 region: CASSFSGGTDTQYF. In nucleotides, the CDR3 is TGTGCCAGCAGTTTTAGCGGGGGCACAGATACGCAGTATTTT.

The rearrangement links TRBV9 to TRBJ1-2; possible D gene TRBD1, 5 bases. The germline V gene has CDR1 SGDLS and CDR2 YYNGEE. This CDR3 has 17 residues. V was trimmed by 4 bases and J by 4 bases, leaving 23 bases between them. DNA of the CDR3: TGTGCCAGCAGCATGATGCCCTCGACAGAAACGGGCTATGGCTACACCTTC. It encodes CASSMMPSTETGYGYTF.

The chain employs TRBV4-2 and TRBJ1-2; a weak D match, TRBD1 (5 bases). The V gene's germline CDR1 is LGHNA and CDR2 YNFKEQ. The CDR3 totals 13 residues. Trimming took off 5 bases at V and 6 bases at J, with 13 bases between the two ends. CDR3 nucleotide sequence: TGTGCCAGCAGCTTAGGGGCCGGGGATGGCTACACCTTC. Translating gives CASSLGAGDGYTF.

The DNA of the CDR3 is TGCGCCAGCAGCCTCCAGACCACTGGGGCCAACGTCCTGACTTTC. This gives the protein CASSLQTTGANVLTF. The chain has TRBV4-3 and TRBJ2-6; D gene ambiguous. The CDR3 is 15 amino acids. The V gene's germline CDR1 is LGHNA and CDR2 YSLEER. Trimming took off 4 bases at V and 2 bases at J, with 9 bases between the two ends.

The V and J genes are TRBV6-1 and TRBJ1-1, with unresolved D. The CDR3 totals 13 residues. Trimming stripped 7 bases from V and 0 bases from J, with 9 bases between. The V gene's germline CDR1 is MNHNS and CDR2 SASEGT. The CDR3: CASTKGLNTEAFF. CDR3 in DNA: TGTGCCAGCACTAAGGGTCTGAACACTGAAGCTTTCTTT.

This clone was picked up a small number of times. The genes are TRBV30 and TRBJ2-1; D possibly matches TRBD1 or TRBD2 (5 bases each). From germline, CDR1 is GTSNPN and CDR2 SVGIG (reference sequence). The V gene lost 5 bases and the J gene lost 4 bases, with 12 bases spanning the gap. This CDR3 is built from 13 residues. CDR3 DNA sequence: TGTGCCTGGGATATATGGGGGTACAATGAGCAGTTCTTC. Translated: CAWDIWGYNEQFF. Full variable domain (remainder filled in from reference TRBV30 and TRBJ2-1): SQTIHQWPATLVQPVGSPLSLECTVEGTSNPNLYWYRQAAGRGLQLLFYSVGIGQISSEVPQNLSASRPQDRQFILSSKKLLLSDSGFYLCAWDIWGYNEQFFGPGTRLTVL.

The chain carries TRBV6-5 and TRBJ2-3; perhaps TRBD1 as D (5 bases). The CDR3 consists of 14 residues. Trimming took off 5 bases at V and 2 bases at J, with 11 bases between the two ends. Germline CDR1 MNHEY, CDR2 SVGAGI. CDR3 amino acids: CASSTQGITDTQYF. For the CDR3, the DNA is TGTGCCAGCAGTACCCAGGGTATCACAGATACGCAGTATTTT.

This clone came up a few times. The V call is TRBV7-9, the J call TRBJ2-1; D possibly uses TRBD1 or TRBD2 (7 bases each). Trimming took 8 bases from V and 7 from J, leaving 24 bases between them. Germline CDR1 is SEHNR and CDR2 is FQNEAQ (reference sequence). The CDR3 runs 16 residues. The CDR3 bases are TGTGCCAGCTGGCCTCCCGGGACAGCGGGGAGGAATGAGCAGTTCTTC. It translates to CASWPPGTAGRNEQFF.

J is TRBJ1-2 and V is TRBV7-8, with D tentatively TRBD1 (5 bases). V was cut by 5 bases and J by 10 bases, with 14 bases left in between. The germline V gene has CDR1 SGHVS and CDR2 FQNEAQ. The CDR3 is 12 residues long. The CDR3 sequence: CASSPIRGAYTF. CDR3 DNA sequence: TGTGCCAGCAGCCCGATTAGAGGGGCCTACACCTTC.

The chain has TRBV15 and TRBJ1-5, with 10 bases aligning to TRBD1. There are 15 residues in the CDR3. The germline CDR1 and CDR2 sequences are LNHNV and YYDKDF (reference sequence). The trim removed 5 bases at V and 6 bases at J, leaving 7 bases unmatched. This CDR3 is CATSGDRGLGQPQHF. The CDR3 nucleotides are TGTGCCACCAGCGGCGACAGGGGGCTTGGTCAGCCCCAGCATTTT.

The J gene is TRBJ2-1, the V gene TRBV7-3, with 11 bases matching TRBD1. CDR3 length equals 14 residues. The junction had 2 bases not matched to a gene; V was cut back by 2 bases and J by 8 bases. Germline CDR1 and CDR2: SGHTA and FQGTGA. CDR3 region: CASSLGQGADEQFF. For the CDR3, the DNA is TGTGCCAGCAGCTTAGGACAGGGGGCCGATGAGCAGTTCTTC.

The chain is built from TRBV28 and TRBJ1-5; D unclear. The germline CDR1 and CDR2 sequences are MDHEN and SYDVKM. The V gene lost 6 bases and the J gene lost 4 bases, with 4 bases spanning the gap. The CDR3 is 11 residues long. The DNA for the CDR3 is TGTGCCAGCAGCGAAAATCAGCCCCAGCATTTT. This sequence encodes CASSENQPQHF.

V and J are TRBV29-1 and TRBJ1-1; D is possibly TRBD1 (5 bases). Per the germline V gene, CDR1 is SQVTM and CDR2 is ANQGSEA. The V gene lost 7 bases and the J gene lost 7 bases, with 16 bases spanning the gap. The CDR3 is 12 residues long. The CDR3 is CSATEGGGEAFF. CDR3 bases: TGCAGCGCTACCGAAGGTGGGGGTGAAGCTTTCTTT.

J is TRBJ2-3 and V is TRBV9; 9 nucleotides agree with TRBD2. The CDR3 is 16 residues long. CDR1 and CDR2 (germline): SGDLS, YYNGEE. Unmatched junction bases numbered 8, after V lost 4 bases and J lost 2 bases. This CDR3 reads CASSPRLAESTDTQYF. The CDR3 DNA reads TGTGCCAGCAGCCCCCGACTAGCGGAGTCCACAGATACGCAGTATTTT.

This chain's CDR3 is CASSAGSTNEQYF. CDR3 nucleotides: TGTGCCAGCAGCGCCGGGAGTACCAACGAGCAGTACTTC. The chain joins TRBV9 to TRBJ2-7, with D perhaps matching TRBD2 (6 bases). Per germline, CDR1 SGDLS and CDR2 YYNGEE. This CDR3 spans 13 amino acids. The V and J ends lost 3 bases and 5 bases respectively, with 12 bases between them.

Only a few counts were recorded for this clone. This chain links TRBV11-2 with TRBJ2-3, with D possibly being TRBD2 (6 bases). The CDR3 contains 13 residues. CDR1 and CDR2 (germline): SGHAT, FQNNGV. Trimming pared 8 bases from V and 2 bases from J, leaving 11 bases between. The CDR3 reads CASLEGNTDTQYF. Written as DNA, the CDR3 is TGTGCCAGCCTGGAGGGAAACACAGATACGCAGTATTTT.

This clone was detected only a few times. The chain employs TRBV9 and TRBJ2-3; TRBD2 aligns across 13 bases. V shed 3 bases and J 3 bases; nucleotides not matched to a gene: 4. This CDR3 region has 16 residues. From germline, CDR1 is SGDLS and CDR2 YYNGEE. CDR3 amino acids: CASSALAGGGTDTQYF. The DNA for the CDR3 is TGTGCCAGCAGCGCACTAGCGGGAGGGGGGACAGATACGCAGTATTTT.

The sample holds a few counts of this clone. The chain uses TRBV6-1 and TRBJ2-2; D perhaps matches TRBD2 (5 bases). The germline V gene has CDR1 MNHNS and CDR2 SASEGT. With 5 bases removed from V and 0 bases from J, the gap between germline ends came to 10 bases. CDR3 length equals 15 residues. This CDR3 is CASSNVGANTGELFF. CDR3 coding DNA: TGTGCCAGCAGTAATGTGGGAGCGAACACCGGGGAGCTGTTTTTT.

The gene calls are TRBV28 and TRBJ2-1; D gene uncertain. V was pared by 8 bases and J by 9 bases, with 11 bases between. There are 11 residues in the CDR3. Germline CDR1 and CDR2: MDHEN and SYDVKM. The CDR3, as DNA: TGTGCCAGCCGCAGTTTCCCTGAGCAGTTCTTC. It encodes CASRSFPEQFF.

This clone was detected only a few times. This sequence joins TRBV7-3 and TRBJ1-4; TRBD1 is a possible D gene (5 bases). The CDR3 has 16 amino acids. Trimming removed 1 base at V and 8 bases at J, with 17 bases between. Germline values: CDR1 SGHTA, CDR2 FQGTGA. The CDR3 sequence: CASSLRLAGSLEKLFF. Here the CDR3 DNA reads TGTGCCAGCAGCTTAAGGCTAGCAGGGAGTTTAGAAAAACTGTTTTTT.

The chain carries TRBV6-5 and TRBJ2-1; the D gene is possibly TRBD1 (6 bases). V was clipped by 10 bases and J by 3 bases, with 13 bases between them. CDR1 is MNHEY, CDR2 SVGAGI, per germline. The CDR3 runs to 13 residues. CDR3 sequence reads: CATGTSIYNEQFF. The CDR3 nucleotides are TGTGCCACCGGGACAAGTATCTACAATGAGCAGTTCTTC.

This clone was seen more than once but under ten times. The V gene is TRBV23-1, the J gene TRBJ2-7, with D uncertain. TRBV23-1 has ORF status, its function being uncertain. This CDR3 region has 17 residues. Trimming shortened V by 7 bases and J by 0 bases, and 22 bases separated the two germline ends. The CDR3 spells CASKTIYHSTASYEQYF. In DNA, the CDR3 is TGCGCCAGCAAAACCATATATCACTCGACCGCCTCCTACGAGCAGTACTTC.

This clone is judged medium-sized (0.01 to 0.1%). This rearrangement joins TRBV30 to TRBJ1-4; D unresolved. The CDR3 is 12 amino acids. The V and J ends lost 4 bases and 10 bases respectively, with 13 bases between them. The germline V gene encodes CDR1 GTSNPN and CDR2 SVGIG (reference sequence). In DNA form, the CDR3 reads TGTGCCTGGACCCTACAGCGCGGAAAACTGTTTTTT. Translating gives CAWTLQRGKLFF.

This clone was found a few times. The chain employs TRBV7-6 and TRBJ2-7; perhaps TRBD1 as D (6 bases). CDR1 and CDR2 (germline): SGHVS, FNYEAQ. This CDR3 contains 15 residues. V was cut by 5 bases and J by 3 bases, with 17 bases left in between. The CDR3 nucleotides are TGTGCCAGCAGCCAGCCCGGCGGACAGATCTACGAGCAGTACTTC. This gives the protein CASSQPGGQIYEQYF.

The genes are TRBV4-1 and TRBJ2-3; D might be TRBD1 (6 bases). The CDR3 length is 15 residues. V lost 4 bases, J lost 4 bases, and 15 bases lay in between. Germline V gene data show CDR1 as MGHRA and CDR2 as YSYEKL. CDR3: CASSRLQGQADTQYF. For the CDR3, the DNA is TGCGCCAGCAGCCGATTACAGGGACAAGCAGATACGCAGTATTTT.